These T cell receptor beta chains were read from a single sample in a study of T cells in Graves' hyperthyroidism and ophthalmopathy. TCRdb redid the calling of the multiplex PCR reads with MiXCR, one entry per CDR3 protein. This sample has 560,000 or so distinct CDR3 sequences, with about 20% found just once. Sequenced: blood. All receptors come from a man aged 35 to 55 with Graves' ophthalmopathy. The CDR3 runs from the conserved cysteine through the conserved F or W. Each record gives: D gene, V gene, J gene, clone size, CDR3 protein, CDR3 DNA. A D gene is named only where the DNA matches it firmly. The size entry is marked missing in some rows and otherwise reads once, few, many or a size class.

d_gene: -; v_gene: TRBV28; j_gene: TRBJ2-7; abundance: many; CDR3aa: CASSTPEAGLPYEQYF; CDR3nt: TGTGCCAGCAGTACCCCCGAGGCGGGACTCCCCTACGAGCAGTACTTC
d_gene: TRBD1; v_gene: TRBV6-2/TRBV6-3; j_gene: TRBJ1-2; abundance: -; CDR3aa: CASKAGGYYGYTF; CDR3nt: TGTGCCAGCAAGGCAGGGGGTTACTATGGCTACACCTTC
d_gene: TRBD1; v_gene: TRBV6-5; j_gene: TRBJ1-2; abundance: -; CDR3aa: CASSYARGQNYGYTF; CDR3nt: TGTGCCAGCAGTTACGCTCGGGGACAGAACTATGGCTACACCTTC
d_gene: -; v_gene: TRBV5-1; j_gene: TRBJ1-2; abundance: -; CDR3aa: CASSLATANGYTF; CDR3nt: TGCGCCAGCAGCTTGGCAACAGCGAATGGCTACACCTTC
d_gene: -; v_gene: TRBV20-1; j_gene: TRBJ2-5; abundance: few; CDR3aa: CSATGRDPARETQYF; CDR3nt: TGCAGTGCTACGGGTCGGGACCCCGCTAGGGAGACCCAGTACTTC
d_gene: -; v_gene: TRBV6-2/TRBV6-3; j_gene: TRBJ1-2; abundance: many; CDR3aa: CASSRTEVYGYTF; CDR3nt: TGTGCCAGCAGCAGGACGGAAGTCTATGGCTACACCTTC
d_gene: TRBD1; v_gene: TRBV3-1; j_gene: TRBJ1-2; abundance: -; CDR3aa: CASSRTGVFGYTF; CDR3nt: TGTGCCAGCAGCCGGACAGGGGTCTTCGGCTACACCTTC
d_gene: -; v_gene: TRBV5-1; j_gene: TRBJ2-5; abundance: -; CDR3aa: CASSGKGGLQETQYF; CDR3nt: TGCGCCAGCAGCGGAAAGGGGGGGCTCCAAGAGACCCAGTACTTC
d_gene: TRBD1; v_gene: TRBV13; j_gene: TRBJ2-7; abundance: -; CDR3aa: CASSSQGARSYEQYF; CDR3nt: TGTGCCAGCAGCTCGCAGGGGGCAAGATCCTACGAGCAGTACTTC
d_gene: TRBD1; v_gene: TRBV7-9; j_gene: TRBJ1-4; abundance: -; CDR3aa: CASSFGDRVDEKLFF; CDR3nt: TGTGCCAGCAGCTTTGGGGACAGGGTTGACGAAAAACTGTTTTTT
d_gene: TRBD1; v_gene: TRBV19; j_gene: TRBJ1-2; abundance: -; CDR3aa: CASSTTRDRAGGYTF; CDR3nt: TGTGCCAGTAGTACCACTCGTGACAGGGCCGGGGGCTACACCTTC
d_gene: TRBD2; v_gene: TRBV2; j_gene: TRBJ2-3; abundance: many; CDR3aa: CASSTGGPTDTQYF; CDR3nt: TGTGCCAGCAGTACGGGGGGGCCGACAGATACGCAGTATTTT
d_gene: -; v_gene: TRBV7-2; j_gene: TRBJ2-1; abundance: many; CDR3aa: CASTIMSGGLQKQFF; CDR3nt: TGTGCCAGCACCATTATGTCCGGAGGGCTACAAAAGCAGTTCTTC
d_gene: TRBD1; v_gene: TRBV30; j_gene: TRBJ2-3; abundance: many; CDR3aa: CAWRRDRGTDTQYF; CDR3nt: TGTGCCTGGAGACGGGACAGGGGCACAGATACGCAGTATTTT
d_gene: TRBD2; v_gene: TRBV5-6; j_gene: TRBJ2-1; abundance: -; CDR3aa: CASILSGNYNEQFF; CDR3nt: TGTGCCAGCATCCTAAGCGGGAACTACAATGAGCAGTTCTTC
d_gene: TRBD1; v_gene: TRBV7-2; j_gene: TRBJ2-7; abundance: -; CDR3aa: CASSLVGQGSSYEQYF; CDR3nt: TGTGCCAGCAGCTTAGTGGGACAGGGATCTTCTTACGAGCAGTACTTC
d_gene: -; v_gene: TRBV24-1; j_gene: TRBJ2-5; abundance: -; CDR3aa: CATSDFKLVTARETQYF; CDR3nt: TGTGCCACCAGTGATTTCAAACTCGTGACGGCCAGAGAGACCCAGTACTTC
d_gene: TRBD2; v_gene: TRBV7-9; j_gene: TRBJ2-1; abundance: few; CDR3aa: CASSLYAGGAGEQFF; CDR3nt: TGTGCCAGCAGCTTATATGCGGGAGGGGCCGGTGAGCAGTTCTTC
d_gene: -; v_gene: TRBV5-1; j_gene: TRBJ1-1; abundance: many; CDR3aa: CASSLYGGLGAFF; CDR3nt: TGCGCCAGCAGCTTGTATGGGGGGCTCGGAGCTTTCTTT
d_gene: -; v_gene: TRBV13; j_gene: TRBJ1-1; abundance: many; CDR3aa: CASSSVPNTEAFF; CDR3nt: TGTGCCAGCAGCTCCGTCCCGAACACTGAAGCTTTCTTT
d_gene: -; v_gene: TRBV6-5; j_gene: TRBJ1-2; abundance: -; CDR3aa: CASSYEGSYTF; CDR3nt: TGTGCCAGCAGTTACGAGGGCAGCTACACCTTC
d_gene: -; v_gene: TRBV7-8; j_gene: TRBJ2-1; abundance: many; CDR3aa: CASSPTLVAGSEQFF; CDR3nt: TGTGCCAGCAGCCCGACTCTAGTCGCAGGGAGTGAGCAGTTCTTC
d_gene: TRBD2; v_gene: TRBV6-1; j_gene: TRBJ2-2; abundance: few; CDR3aa: CASSSRLLSGRFAGELFF; CDR3nt: TGTGCCAGCAGTAGTCGCCTCCTCAGCGGGAGATTCGCCGGGGAGCTGTTTTTT
d_gene: TRBD1; v_gene: TRBV3-1; j_gene: TRBJ1-6; abundance: many; CDR3aa: CASSLGQGGSPLHF; CDR3nt: TGTGCCAGCAGCCTCGGACAGGGGGGTTCACCCCTCCACTTT
d_gene: TRBD1; v_gene: TRBV7-3; j_gene: TRBJ2-2; abundance: -; CDR3aa: CASSPAGGGLNTGELFF; CDR3nt: TGTGCCAGCAGCCCGGCAGGGGGTGGTTTGAACACCGGGGAGCTGTTTTTT
d_gene: -; v_gene: TRBV12-3/TRBV12-4; j_gene: TRBJ2-3; abundance: -; CDR3aa: CASSPFLTTDTQYF; CDR3nt: TGTGCCAGCAGTCCCTTTCTGACTACAGATACGCAGTATTTT
d_gene: TRBD1; v_gene: TRBV2; j_gene: TRBJ1-2; abundance: -; CDR3aa: CASSEDGAGDSPYGYTF; CDR3nt: TGTGCCAGCAGTGAAGATGGGGCCGGGGACAGCCCCTATGGCTACACCTTC
d_gene: -; v_gene: TRBV7-8; j_gene: TRBJ2-5; abundance: -; CDR3aa: CASSFDPAGAHSQETQYF; CDR3nt: TGTGCCAGCAGCTTTGACCCGGCTGGCGCGCATTCCCAAGAGACCCAGTACTTC